Sequencing of this TCR beta chain was carried out in a study of long-term antiretroviral therapy in people with HIV. The CDR3 extends over 17 amino acids. J was trimmed by 4 bases and V by 2 bases; bases with no gene match: 5. Germline V CDR1 and CDR2: LGHNA, YNFKEQ. immunoSEQ v3.0 was run at survey level. Measured with immunoSEQ multiplex PCR; TCRdb has only the in-frame clones, and not every one. This table holds over 30,000 clones, 85% to 90% found once. The TCR was taken from a woman in her 50s with HIV. The chain links TRBV4-2 to TRBJ2-2, with TRBD2 matching 12 bases. Sequenced here: unsorted PBMCs, sampled 3.1 years after starting antiretroviral therapy. The CDR3 reads CASSQLAGGPGTGELFF. Here the CDR3 DNA reads TGTGCCAGCAGCCAACTAGCGGGGGGGCCTGGCACCGGGGAGCTGTTTTTT.